The 27 T cell receptor beta chains below come from one sample, sequenced in a study of cytomegalovirus exposure and HLA in healthy donors. PCR involved 60 Vbeta and 13 Jbeta primers. Sequenced by immunoSEQ multiplex PCR; TCRdb stores in-frame clones only, minus some. The sample has about 150,000 clones, approximately 88% seen once; the top ten hold approximately 1.2%. What was sequenced was PBMCs. Every receptor here comes from a boy aged 2 to 10 in good health and CMV-seronegative.

Regarding this clone: Relative to the germline gene, one junction end is altered; a read error may explain this. The CDR3 DNA is TGTGCCAGCAGGTTAGCCACAGGTTCGAGCTCCTATAATTCACCCCTCCACTTT. It specifies CASRLATGSSSYNSPLHF. The V call is TRBV7-2, the J call TRBJ1-6; D is perhaps TRBD1 (5 bases). This CDR3 is built from 18 residues. Germline lookup yields CDR1 SGHTA and CDR2 FQGNSA.

V usage is TRBV12-5 and J usage is TRBJ2-2, with D maybe TRBD2 (5 bases). The germline CDR1 and CDR2 sequences are LGHNT and FRNRAP. Deletions cut 3 bases from V and 7 bases from J, with 15 bases between. CDR3 length equals 15 residues. CDR3 region: CASGFLVDGIGELFF. CDR3 bases: TGTGCTAGTGGTTTTCTAGTGGACGGGATCGGGGAGCTGTTTTTT.

This chain joins TRBV30 and TRBJ1-3; the D gene is possibly TRBD1 (5 bases). The V end lost 0 bases, the J end lost 1 base, and 13 bases lay between the germline ends. The CDR3 is made up of 16 amino acids. Germline lookup yields CDR1 GTSNPN and CDR2 SVGIG (reference sequence). CDR3 DNA sequence: TGTGCCTGGAGTGTACGTAGGGGTCCGTCTGGAAACACCATATATTTT. Translated, it gives CAWSVRRGPSGNTIYF.

CDR3 residues: CASSPQIGLAGGLDYEQYV. CDR3 nucleotide sequence: TGTGCCAGCAGCCCACAGATCGGACTAGCGGGGGGCCTTGACTACGAGCAGTACGTC. This sequence joins TRBV11-3 and TRBJ2-7, with 14 bases lining up with TRBD2. CDR3 length: 19 residues. CDR1 SGHNT and CDR2 YENEEA come from the germline V gene. The J segment lost 3 bases and the V segment lost 5 bases, leaving 15 bases of the junction unmatched.

The chain is built from TRBV10-3 and TRBJ2-1; TRBD2 matches at 11 bases. The V and J ends lost 7 bases and 0 bases, in that order; junction bases with no gene match: 14. The CDR3 runs to 19 residues. Germline V CDR1 and CDR2: ENHRY, SYGVKD. This chain's CDR3 is CAITRAGSGGGSSYNEQFF. The CDR3 nucleotides read TGTGCCATCACACGAGCGGGTAGCGGGGGGGGGAGCTCCTACAATGAGCAGTTCTTC.

The chain combines TRBV30 with TRBJ2-3; 7 bases fit TRBD2. Losses at the gene ends were 0 bases for V and 2 bases for J; bases not matched to a gene: 8. Germline CDR1 and CDR2: GTSNPN and SVGIG (reference sequence). The CDR3 is 16 residues long. The CDR3: CAWSVSAGVNTDTQYF. The CDR3 region has the DNA TGTGCCTGGAGTGTATCCGCGGGGGTCAACACAGATACGCAGTATTTT.

The chain carries TRBV4-3 and TRBJ2-5; 8 bases are shared with TRBD2. This CDR3 contains 16 residues. CDR1 LGHNA and CDR2 YSLEER come from the germline V gene. V lost 3 bases to trimming and J lost 11 bases; unmatched junction nucleotides: 17. The CDR3, as DNA: TGCGCCAGCAGCCAGGGGACGTCAGCGGGAGCGGAAGAGCAGTACTTC. Translation gives CASSQGTSAGAEEQYF.

CDR3 amino acids: CASSLSGIGTGEQETQYF. CDR3 in DNA: TGTGCCAGCAGTTTATCGGGTATCGGGACGGGGGAGCAAGAGACCCAGTACTTC. The chain joins TRBV27 to TRBJ2-5, with a tentative D call TRBD2 (6 bases). Trimming pared 0 bases from V and 2 bases from J, leaving 19 bases between. The CDR3 length is 18 residues. Germline V lookup: CDR1 MNHEY, CDR2 SMNVEV (reference sequence).

The chain links TRBV29-1 to TRBJ2-1, with D hard to call. This CDR3 region has 13 residues. Trimming took 7 bases from V and 0 from J, leaving 10 bases between them. Germline CDR1 is SQVTM and CDR2 is ANQGSEA. The CDR3 reads CSAAGISYNEQFF. DNA for the CDR3: TGCAGCGCCGCAGGAATCTCCTACAATGAGCAGTTCTTC.

This chain connects TRBV4-3 to TRBJ1-3; D not resolved. The germline V and J ends were trimmed by 0 bases and 2 bases, with 11 bases remaining between them. Germline V gene data show CDR1 as LGHNA and CDR2 as YSLEER. The CDR3 totals 16 residues. CDR3 in amino acids: CASSQDRFVPGNTIYF. In DNA form, the CDR3 reads TGCGCCAGCAGCCAAGATCGGTTTGTGCCTGGAAACACCATATATTTT.

CDR3 sequence reads: CASSLEGTSGIYEQYF. CDR3 nucleotide sequence: TGTGCCAGCAGCTTAGAAGGGACTAGCGGGATATACGAGCAGTACTTC. The V gene is TRBV7-2, the J gene TRBJ2-7, with 13 bases lining up with TRBD2. CDR3 length equals 16 residues. The J segment lost 4 bases and the V segment lost 1 base, leaving 4 bases of the junction unmatched. Germline CDR1 and CDR2: SGHTA and FQGNSA.

The chain employs TRBV11-2 and TRBJ2-5; 11 bases map to TRBD1. Trimming took 3 bases from V and 4 from J; bases not matched to a gene: 1. The CDR3 has 14 amino acids. The germline V gene has CDR1 SGHAT and CDR2 FQNNGV. The CDR3 sequence is CASSLGQGGETQYF. As DNA, the CDR3 is TGTGCCAGCAGCTTGGGACAGGGGGGAGAGACCCAGTACTTC. The full variable domain, with the rest looked up from reference TRBV11-2 and TRBJ2-5, is EAGVAQSPRYKIIEKRQSVAFWCNPISGHATLYWYQQILGQGPKLLIQFQNNGVVDDSQLPKDRFSAERLKGVDSTLKIQPAKLEDSAVYLCASSLGQGGETQYFGPGTRLLVL.

The V gene is TRBV5-6, the J gene TRBJ1-2; a weak D match, TRBD1 (6 bases). CDR1 and CDR2 (germline): SGHDT, YYEEEE. Deletions cut 4 bases from V and 4 bases from J, with 14 bases between. The CDR3 length is 14 residues. The CDR3 bases are TGTGCCAGCAGCCCTTTTTTAGGGGGCTATGGCTACACCTTC. Encoded protein: CASSPFLGGYGYTF.

This CDR3 is CASSVTSGGRSEQFF. In DNA, the CDR3 is TGTGCCAGCAGCGTCACTAGCGGGGGGAGGAGTGAGCAGTTCTTC. The chain uses TRBV13 and TRBJ2-1; 12 bases map to TRBD2. This CDR3 spans 15 amino acids. The germline V gene has CDR1 PRHDT and CDR2 FYEKMQ (reference sequence). The J segment lost 9 bases and the V segment lost 5 bases, leaving 8 bases of the junction unmatched.

The V and J genes are TRBV19 and TRBJ1-2; D gene unclear. Between the trimmed V and J ends, which lost 8 bases and 4 bases, there was a span of 11 bases. Germline V gene sequence: CDR1 LNHDA, CDR2 SQIVND (reference sequence). The CDR3 consists of 12 residues. The chain's CDR3 is CASYLLFYGYTF. CDR3 nucleotides: TGTGCCAGTTATTTACTCTTCTATGGCTACACCTTC. The full variable domain, its missing parts supplied by reference TRBV19 and TRBJ1-2, is DGGITQSPKYLFRKEGQNVTLSCEQNLNHDAMYWYRQDPGQGLRLIYYSQIVNDFQKGDIAEGYSVSREKKESFPLTVTSAQKNPTAFYLCASYLLFYGYTFGSGTRLTVV.

J is TRBJ2-6 and V is TRBV28; 8 nucleotides line up with TRBD2. The CDR3 spans 17 residues. Trimming took 6 bases from V and 1 from J; bases not matched to a gene: 8. From germline, CDR1 is MDHEN and CDR2 SYDVKM. This CDR3 is CASSREGFGSGANVLTF. CDR3 nucleotide sequence: TGTGCCAGCAGCCGGGAGGGGTTTGGGTCTGGGGCCAACGTCCTGACTTTC.

This chain links TRBV5-4 with TRBJ2-3, with D possibly TRBD2 on 5 matching bases. The CDR3 is 15 residues long. CDR1 SGHNT and CDR2 YYREEE come from the germline V gene (reference sequence). V dropped 0 bases and J dropped 0 bases, with 8 bases sitting between them. DNA for the CDR3: TGTGCCAGCAGCTTGGGGCTAGCCAGCACAGATACGCAGTATTTT. Translation: CASSLGLASTDTQYF.

This clone was recorded only once. CDR3 nucleotide sequence: TGTGCCAGCAGCTTAGGACTACCGACCGGGGAGCTGTTTTTT. It codes for CASSLGLPTGELFF. The chain links TRBV7-2 to TRBJ2-2; tentative D call: TRBD2 (5 bases). The length of the CDR3 is 14 residues. Germline assignment: CDR1 SGHTA and CDR2 FQGNSA. The V gene lost 1 base and the J gene lost 5 bases, with 8 bases spanning the gap.

The chain uses TRBV27 and TRBJ1-2, with D uncertain. V dropped 6 bases and J dropped 4 bases, with 15 bases sitting between them. CDR1 and CDR2 from the germline V gene are MNHEY and SMNVEV (reference sequence). This CDR3 region has 14 residues. CDR3 sequence reads: CASRREATFYGYTF. The CDR3 DNA follows: TGTGCCAGCAGAAGGGAGGCGACGTTCTATGGCTACACCTTC.

This clone was detected only a few times. The chain combines TRBV11-2 with TRBJ1-5; D unresolved. The CDR3 runs 13 residues. Germline V gene sequence: CDR1 SGHAT, CDR2 FQNNGV. Trimming left V 3 bases short and J 16 bases short, with 19 bases between. The CDR3 sequence: CASSLVFNGDLHF. The CDR3 nucleotides are TGTGCCAGCAGCTTGGTGTTTAACGGAGACCTCCATTTT. The full variable domain, with the rest looked up from reference TRBV11-2 and TRBJ1-5, is EAGVAQSPRYKIIEKRQSVAFWCNPISGHATLYWYQQILGQGPKLLIQFQNNGVVDDSQLPKDRFSAERLKGVDSTLKIQPAKLEDSAVYLCASSLVFNGDLHFGDGTRLSIL.

The rearrangement links TRBV19 to TRBJ1-2; 7 bases map to TRBD1. CDR3 length: 19 amino acids. CDR1 LNHDA and CDR2 SQIVND come from the germline V gene (reference sequence). The J segment lost 5 bases and the V segment lost 6 bases, leaving 24 bases of the junction unmatched. In nucleotides, the CDR3 is TGTGCCAGTAGCCCCAATCTACCGGGACAGAGCGGACCCTCTTATGGCTACACCTTC. Translating it yields CASSPNLPGQSGPSYGYTF.

The chain uses TRBV7-9 and TRBJ2-3; the match to TRBD2 covers 9 bases. Germline V gene data show CDR1 as SEHNR and CDR2 as FQNEAQ (reference sequence). V shed 5 bases and J 0 bases; nucleotides not matched to a gene: 6. The CDR3 loop spans 16 amino acids. CDR3 protein: CASSARLAESTDTQYF. CDR3 sequence (DNA): TGTGCCAGCAGCGCCCGACTAGCGGAGAGCACAGATACGCAGTATTTT.

V and J are TRBV7-9 and TRBJ2-6; 7 nucleotides match TRBD1. With 2 bases clipped from V and 2 bases from J, the junction kept 6 bases outside the gene matches. Germline CDR1 reads SEHNR; CDR2 reads FQNEAQ (reference sequence). This CDR3 is built from 17 residues. CDR3 region: CASSLWTGGTGANVLTF. Written as DNA, the CDR3 is TGTGCCAGCAGCTTATGGACAGGAGGAACTGGGGCCAACGTCCTGACTTTC. The full variable domain, with the rest looked up from reference TRBV7-9 and TRBJ2-6, is DTGVSQNPRHKITKRGQNVTFRCDPISEHNRLYWYRQTLGQGPEFLTYFQNEAQLEKSRLLSDRFSAERPKGSFSTLEIQRTEQGDSAMYLCASSLWTGGTGANVLTFGAGSRLTVL.

The chain recombines TRBV5-1 with TRBJ1-2; 9 bases are a match to TRBD1. From germline, CDR1 is SGHRS and CDR2 YFSETQ. The CDR3 sequence is 14 residues long. V dropped 4 bases and J dropped 5; count of bases not matched to a gene: 6. The CDR3 DNA reads as TGCGCCAGCAGCATGGACAGGGGAGTATATGGCTACACCTTC. As protein: CASSMDRGVYGYTF.

The chain employs TRBV19 and TRBJ1-5; TRBD1 is a possible D gene (5 bases). Trimming left V 10 bases short and J 0 bases short, with 19 bases between. There are 16 residues in the CDR3. Germline lookup yields CDR1 LNHDA and CDR2 SQIVND (reference sequence). This chain's CDR3 is CATGGSWGDSNQPQHF. As DNA, the CDR3 is TGTGCCACCGGAGGGAGTTGGGGGGATAGCAATCAGCCCCAGCATTTT.

This clone was recorded only once. The chain couples TRBV15 to TRBJ1-5; 9 nucleotides match TRBD1. This CDR3 is built from 14 residues. The V gene end was trimmed by 5 bases and the J gene end by 5 bases; junction bases not matched to a gene: 4. The V gene's germline CDR1 is LNHNV and CDR2 YYDKDF (reference sequence). CDR3 coding DNA: TGTGCCACCAGCTCGGGACAGGGATATCAGCCCCAGCATTTT. Translated, it gives CATSSGQGYQPQHF.

This clone was seen a handful of times. This chain joins TRBV2 and TRBJ2-5, with D possibly TRBD1 on 6 matching bases. The germline V gene has CDR1 SNHLY and CDR2 FYNNEI. The CDR3 covers 15 residues. Trimming pared 3 bases from V and 1 base from J, leaving 12 bases between. The CDR3 here is CASSEGGGSQETQYF. CDR3 bases: TGTGCCAGCAGTGAGGGTGGGGGCAGCCAAGAGACCCAGTACTTC. Full variable domain (remainder filled in from reference TRBV2 and TRBJ2-5): EPEVTQTPSHQVTQMGQEVILRCVPISNHLYFYWYRQILGQKVEFLVSFYNNEISEKSEIFDDQFSVERPDGSNFTLKIRSTKLEDSAMYFCASSEGGGSQETQYFGPGTRLLVL.